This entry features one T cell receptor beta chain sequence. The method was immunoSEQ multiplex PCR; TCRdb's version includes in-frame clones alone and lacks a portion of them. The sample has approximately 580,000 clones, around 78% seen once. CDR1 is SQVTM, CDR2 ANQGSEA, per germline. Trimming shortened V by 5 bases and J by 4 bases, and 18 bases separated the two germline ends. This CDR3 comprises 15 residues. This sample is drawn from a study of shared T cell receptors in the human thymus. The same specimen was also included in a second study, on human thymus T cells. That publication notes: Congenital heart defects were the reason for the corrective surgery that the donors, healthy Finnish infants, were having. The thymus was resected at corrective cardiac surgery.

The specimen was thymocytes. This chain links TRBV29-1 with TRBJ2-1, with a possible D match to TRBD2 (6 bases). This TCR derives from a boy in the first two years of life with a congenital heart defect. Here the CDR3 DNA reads TGCAGCGTTCCTCTCGAAACCCGGGGGTACAATGAGCAGTTCTTC. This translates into CSVPLETRGYNEQFF.